This T cell receptor beta chain was obtained from a study of T cell responses to AZD1222 COVID-19 vaccine. V gave up 5 bases and J gave up 5 bases; unmatched junction bases: 15. The CDR3 runs to 17 residues. Germline CDR1 and CDR2: SGHTA and FQGTGA. The method was immunoSEQ multiplex PCR; TCRdb's version includes in-frame clones alone and lacks a portion of them. The table lists 90,000 to 150,000 clones, around nine tenths of them singletons, with roughly 2.6% in the top ten. This sample comprised peripheral blood, obtained on day 0 of AZD1222 vaccination. V and J are TRBV7-3 and TRBJ2-1; 7 bases line up with TRBD1. The TCR was taken from an adult in good health. CDR3 sequence (DNA): TGTGCCAGCAGCAAACATGAACAGGGGCTGGGGCACAATGAGCAGTTCTTC. Translated: CASSKHEQGLGHNEQFF. The complete variable domain, with remaining parts taken from reference TRBV7-3 and TRBJ2-1, reads GAGVSQTPSNKVTEKGKYVELRCDPISGHTALYWYRQSLGQGPEFLIYFQGTGAADDSGLPNDRFFAVRPEGSVSTLKIQRTERGDSAVYLCASSKHEQGLGHNEQFFGPGTRLTVL.